This T cell receptor (beta chain) was retrieved from a study of hypomethylating agent response in myelodysplastic syndrome (dated by TCRdb to 2020 to 2023). Regarding the complete study: The hypomethylating agent given was azacitidine in about 70% of the 11 patients and decitabine in 3 of 11 patients. Of the myelodysplastic syndrome patients in the cohort, 9 were male and 2 were female. Patients had a mean age of approximately 72 +/- 6.3 years, and a diploid cytogenetic profile was the most common. The most frequent mutation was TET2, found in 5 of 11 patients. A few patients did not respond, whereas about 6 responded with either complete response or hematologic improvement. Response was defined as complete response or hematologic improvement, and patients who met neither criterion were classified as non-responders. Broader findings and caveats from the paper: The healthy control donors were not matched in age to the MDS patients, and this mismatch could have affected the comparison between MDS and healthy donors. Possible recognition of novel MDS antigens by the shared GLIPH2 clusters was not confirmed, and experimental validation of that possible recognition is needed. Responders more often showed novel clonotypes emerging, while non-responders displayed more contracted clonotypes after treatment. After treatment with a hypomethylating agent, no significant changes in richness, rarefaction diversity or clonality were seen, whether all patients were considered together or each response group separately. The cohort was small, with only roughly twelve patients analyzed.

Sequences SGHRS (CDR1) and YFSETQ (CDR2) are obtained from the germline V gene. V has 8 bases trimmed and J has 1 base trimmed; junction bases matching no gene number 5. The CDR3 holds 14 amino acids from the cysteine to the phenylalanine. Only the CDR3 part of the read is kept: 42 bases, read in frame from the first base. T-cell subsets were not sorted, so the analysis was performed on bulk bone marrow. TCR beta CDR3 regions were immunosequenced from bone marrow of roughly 11 myelodysplastic syndrome patients before and after hypomethylating agent therapy. Each patient contributed a baseline bone marrow plus two to three bone marrows at different post-treatment timepoints for longitudinal repertoire tracking. Genomic DNA was isolated from whole bone marrow, and DNA quality was assessed with TapeStation, NanoDrop OneC and PicoGreen assays. Library construction relied on the immunoSEQ multiplex PCR assay. Survey resolution was applied, with two replicates of approximately 200 ng each being run for a total of approximately 400 ng of DNA per sample. Rearranged TCRB sequences in genomic DNA were detected with the hsTCRB kit using multiplex PCR primers targeting V and J genes. The CDR3 region was amplified in a first PCR of approximately 30 cycles using the QIAGEN Multiplex PCR Kit. A second PCR of roughly 8 cycles attached sample barcodes and Illumina adapters to each replicate. A QuantStudio 6 together with the KAPA library quantification kit was used to quantify the pooled libraries. Approximately 15 pM of pooled libraries were sequenced on an Illumina MiSeq with 156-cycle single-end reads and a 15-cycle index read. Concerning the study's data processing: Of approximately 180,000 unique clonotypes, 1.5% to 2% were flagged by VDJdb annotation as previously reported viral-epitope-specific. Raw reads were processed by the immunoSEQ Data Assistant and immunoSEQ Analyzer into normalized, annotated TCRB repertoires. Clonotype analysis used the immunarch R package version 0.6.5 and BioAnalyzer. Every repertoire was downsampled to the clone count of the smallest repertoire before richness was estimated. Clonotypes were categorized as expanded, contracted or novel by Fisher's exact tests, where a novel clonotype had zero frequency before treatment. GLIPH2 clustered significantly changed CDR3 beta sequences using simulation_depth=1000 and kmer_min_depth=3, excluding CDR3s shorter than five residues. TCRdb stores this immuneACCESS table with in-frame sequences only. Part of the clones is absent; in the studies checked, under half of the shortfall reflects unresolved V genes, and no reason is known for the rest. V, J and clone size reflect that table, while D and trimming were determined from the DNA. The sample has 3,200 or so clones on record, roughly 87% of them singletons. Of the sample, 15% to 20% is held by the ten largest clones.

In regard to this clone: Its recognized antigen is unknown. Base qualities are not recorded, but no much larger clone differs from it by a single base.

The starting material was bone marrow, obtained before or after starting hypomethylating agent treatment for myelodysplastic syndrome (not recorded which). This receptor was obtained from a human donor with myelodysplastic syndrome. The V and J genes are TRBV5-1 and TRBJ2-2; TRBD1 agrees with 7 junctional bases. The nucleotide sequence reads as follows: TGCGCCAGTTCGACAGGGAAGAACACCGGGGAGCTGTTTTTT. It encodes CASSTGKNTGELFF. The CDR3 plus the reference TRBV5-1 and TRBJ2-2 genes for the other parts give the full variable domain: KAGVTQTPRYLIKTRGQQVTLSCSPISGHRSVSWYQQTPGQGLQFLFEYFSETQRNKGNFPGRFSGRQFSNSRSEMNVSTLELGDSALYLCASSTGKNTGELFFGEGSRLTVL.